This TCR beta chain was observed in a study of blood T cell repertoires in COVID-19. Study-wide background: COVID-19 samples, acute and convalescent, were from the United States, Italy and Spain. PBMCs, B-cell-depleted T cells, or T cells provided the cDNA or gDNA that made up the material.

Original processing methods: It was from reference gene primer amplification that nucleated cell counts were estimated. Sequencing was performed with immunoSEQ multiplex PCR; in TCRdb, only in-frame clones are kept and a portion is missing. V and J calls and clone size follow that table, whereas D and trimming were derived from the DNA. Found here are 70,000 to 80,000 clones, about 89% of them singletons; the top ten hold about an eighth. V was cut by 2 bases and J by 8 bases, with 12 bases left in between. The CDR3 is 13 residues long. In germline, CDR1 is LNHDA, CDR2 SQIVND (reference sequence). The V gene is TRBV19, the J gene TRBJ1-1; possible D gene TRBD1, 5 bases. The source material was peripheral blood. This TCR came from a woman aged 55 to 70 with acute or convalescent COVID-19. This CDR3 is CASSITAGLEAFF. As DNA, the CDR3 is TGTGCCAGTAGTATAACGGCAGGGTTAGAAGCTTTCTTT.